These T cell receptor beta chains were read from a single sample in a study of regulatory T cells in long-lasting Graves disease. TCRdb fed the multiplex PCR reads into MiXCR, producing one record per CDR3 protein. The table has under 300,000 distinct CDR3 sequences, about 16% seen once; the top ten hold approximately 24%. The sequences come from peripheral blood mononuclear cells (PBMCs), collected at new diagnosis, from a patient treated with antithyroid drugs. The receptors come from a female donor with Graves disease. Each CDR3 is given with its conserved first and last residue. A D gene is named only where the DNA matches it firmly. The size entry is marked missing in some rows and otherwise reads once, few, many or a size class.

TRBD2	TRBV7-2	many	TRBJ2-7	TGTGCCAGCAGTCGAACCGGGACTAGCGGCCACGAGCAGTACTTC	CASSRTGTSGHEQYF
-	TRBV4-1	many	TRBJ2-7	TGCGCCAGCAGCCAAGGGACAGCGGAAGGAGGCGAGCAGTACTTC	CASSQGTAEGGEQYF
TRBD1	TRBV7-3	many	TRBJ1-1	TGTGCCAACAGCCCTACCGGGACAGGGAACACTGAAGCTTTCTTT	CANSPTGTGNTEAFF
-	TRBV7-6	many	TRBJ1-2	TGTGCCAGCAGCCCATTGCGGGGGGCGCGCTATGGCTACACCTTC	CASSPLRGARYGYTF
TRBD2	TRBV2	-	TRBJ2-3	TGTGCCAGCAGTGCGGGACTAGCGGGAGTTCTAGATACGCAGTATTTT	CASSAGLAGVLDTQYF
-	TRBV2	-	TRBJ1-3	TGTGCCAGCAGTGAGTTAGGAAACACCATATATTTT	CASSELGNTIYF
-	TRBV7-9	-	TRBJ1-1	TGTGCCAGCAGTTGGACGTCTGGGGCAGCTTTCTTT	CASSWTSGAAFF
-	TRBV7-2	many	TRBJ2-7	TGTGCCAGCAGCTTAGGTGGGAGAAGGTACGAGCAGTACTTC	CASSLGGRRYEQYF
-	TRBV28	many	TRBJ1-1	TGTGCCAGTAAGGGGCCGGGCACTGAAGCTTTCTTT	CASKGPGTEAFF
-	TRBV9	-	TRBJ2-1	TGTGCCAGCAGTGAAACCGGGGCGAACAATGAGCAGTTCTTC	CASSETGANNEQFF
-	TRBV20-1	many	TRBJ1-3	TGCAGTGCTAGGGTAGACACCTCTGGAAACACCATATATTTT	CSARVDTSGNTIYF
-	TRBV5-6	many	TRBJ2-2	TGTGCCAGCAGCACAGTAGCGGAAAGCACCGGGGAGCTGTTTTTT	CASSTVAESTGELFF
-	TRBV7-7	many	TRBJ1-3	TGTGCTAGCAGCTTAGGGGCCGGAAACACCATATATTTT	CASSLGAGNTIYF
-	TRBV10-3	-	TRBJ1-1	TGTGCCAGCAGTGAACAGGCTCCCGCCATGAACACTGAAGCTTTCTTT	CASSEQAPAMNTEAFF
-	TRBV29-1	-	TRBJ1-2	TGCAGCGTTGCGCTGCAGGGAGTCCGTCGTGGCTACACCTTC	CSVALQGVRRGYTF
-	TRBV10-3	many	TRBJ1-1	TGTGCCATCAGTGAGCGGACTGGGAACACTGAAGCTTTCTTT	CAISERTGNTEAFF
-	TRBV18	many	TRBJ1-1	TGTGCCAGCTCACCCCACCCGGATGGCCGAGCAGCTTTCTTT	CASSPHPDGRAAFF
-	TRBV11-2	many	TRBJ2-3	TGTGCCAGCAGTCGACAGCAGGGAGATACGCAGTATTTT	CASSRQQGDTQYF
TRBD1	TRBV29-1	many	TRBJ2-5	TGCAGCGCAACCACAGGGGGCCGCCGAGAGACCCAGTACTTC	CSATTGGRRETQYF
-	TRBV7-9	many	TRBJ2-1	TGTGCCAGCAGCTTTATAGCGGAACGGAATGGTGAGCAGTTCTTC	CASSFIAERNGEQFF
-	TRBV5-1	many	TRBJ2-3	TGCGCCAGCAGCTTGTGGCAGGGTCAGTCAGATACGCAGTATTTT	CASSLWQGQSDTQYF
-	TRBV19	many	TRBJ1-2	TGTGCCAGTAGGCTCGTCGGGGGGGAAGCGAACTATGGCTACACCTTC	CASRLVGGEANYGYTF
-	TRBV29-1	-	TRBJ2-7	TGCAGCGTTGAAACGGGTGGCCGTCCCTACGAGCAGTACTTC	CSVETGGRPYEQYF
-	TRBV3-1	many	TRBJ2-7	TGTGCCAGCAGCCGAATCGCGGGGAACGAGCAGTACTTC	CASSRIAGNEQYF
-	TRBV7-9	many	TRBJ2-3	TGTGCCAGCAGCAACACAGATACGCAGTATTTT	CASSNTDTQYF
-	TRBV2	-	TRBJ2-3	TGTGCCAGCAGCAAGGCAGGTCCAGATACGCAGTATTTT	CASSKAGPDTQYF
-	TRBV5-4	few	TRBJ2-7	TGTGCCAGCAGCTTGGGTCAGGAGGGCGAGCAGTACTTC	CASSLGQEGEQYF
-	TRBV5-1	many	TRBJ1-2	TGCGCCAGCAGCAAGACAGGATCTGGCTACACCTTC	CASSKTGSGYTF